These 8 T cell receptor beta chains were all obtained from the same sample, sequenced in a study of blood T cell repertoires in COVID-19. Here immunoSEQ multiplex PCR was the method, and the copy in TCRdb shows in-frame clones only, minus some. The sample includes some 390,000 clones, about 87% seen only once; the top ten take 2.5% to 3.5%. The sequenced material came from peripheral blood. Receptor source: a human donor in a cohort sampled during active COVID-19.

CDR3 region: CASSRQGRDQETQYF. CDR3 nucleotides: TGCGCCAGCAGCCGACAGGGAAGGGACCAAGAGACCCAGTACTTC. V gene TRBV5-1 combines with J gene TRBJ2-5, with TRBD1 identical over 7 bases. Germline CDR1 SGHRS, CDR2 YFSETQ. V lost 4 bases to trimming and J lost 0 bases; unmatched junction nucleotides: 6. The CDR3 covers 15 residues.

The V gene is TRBV19, the J gene TRBJ2-7, with D maybe TRBD1 (5 bases). This CDR3 is 13 amino acids long. Trimming removed 1 base at V and 5 bases at J, with 9 bases between. CDR1 is LNHDA and CDR2 is SQIVND in the germline V gene (reference sequence). The CDR3 DNA sequence: TGTGCCAGTAGTATAGGGCCACAGGACGAGCAGTACTTC. It specifies CASSIGPQDEQYF.

The chain carries TRBV29-1 and TRBJ2-5, with 7 bases matching TRBD2. Germline lookup yields CDR1 SQVTM and CDR2 ANQGSEA. The V segment lost 1 base and the J segment 4 bases; nucleotides outside the gene matches: 15. The CDR3 spans 17 residues. The CDR3 region is CSVEGGGKIGTGETQYF. DNA of the CDR3: TGCAGCGTTGAAGGGGGGGGAAAGATCGGGACGGGAGAGACCCAGTACTTC.

V usage is TRBV4-1 and J usage is TRBJ2-3; tentative D call: TRBD2 (5 bases). The length of the CDR3 is 16 residues. Looked up from germline, CDR1 is MGHRA and CDR2 is YSYEKL. V was clipped by 1 base and J by 2 bases, with 13 bases between them. This CDR3 is CASSQVLAEITDTQYF. CDR3 bases: TGCGCCAGCAGCCAAGTCCTAGCAGAAATCACAGATACGCAGTATTTT.

V is TRBV5-4 and J is TRBJ2-1, with D maybe TRBD2 (5 bases). Trimming left V 2 bases short and J 7 bases short, with 7 bases between. This CDR3 contains 12 residues. Germline loops: CDR1 SGHNT, CDR2 YYREEE (reference sequence). The CDR3 loop is CASSFRGNEQFF. CDR3 DNA: TGTGCCAGCAGCTTTAGAGGGAATGAGCAGTTCTTC.

The V call is TRBV6-5, the J call TRBJ2-7, with 11 bases that match TRBD2. The CDR3 sequence is 15 residues long. Germline CDR1 is MNHEY and CDR2 is SVGAGI. Germline trimming cut 5 bases from V and 2 bases from J; bases unmatched to any gene: 5. The CDR3 nucleotides are TGTGCCAGCAGTACGGGACTAGCGGTACCCTACGAGCAGTACTTC. Protein: CASSTGLAVPYEQYF.

The genes are TRBV11-2 and TRBJ2-1; 8 bases are shared with TRBD1. The length of the CDR3 is 15 residues. Trimming took 1 base from V and 5 from J; bases not matched to a gene: 4. Germline loops: CDR1 SGHAT, CDR2 FQNNGV. The CDR3 coding sequence is TGTGCCAGCAGCTTAGGGACAGGGCAAGACAATGAGCAGTTCTTC. Its protein product is CASSLGTGQDNEQFF.

This sequence joins TRBV5-1 and TRBJ2-1; 12 bases agree with TRBD2. V lost 4 bases to trimming and J lost 4 bases; unmatched junction nucleotides: 3. CDR1 and CDR2 (germline): SGHRS, YFSETQ. The CDR3 consists of 15 residues. CDR3 loop: CASSPLAGGYNEQFF. The CDR3 DNA is TGCGCCAGCAGCCCGCTAGCGGGAGGGTACAATGAGCAGTTCTTC.